The text below deals with one T cell receptor (beta chain). Sequencing used immunoSEQ multiplex PCR; TCRdb keeps in-frame clones, though not all of them. This table has 8,000 to 10,000 clones, around 81% appearing once. The record originates from a study of neoadjuvant nivolumab and ipilimumab in lung cancer. The sample consisted of peripheral blood, taken before neoadjuvant nivolumab, alone or with ipilimumab. This TCR derives from an adult with non-small cell lung cancer.

The CDR3 DNA sequence: TGTGCCAGCAGCCCCGGACAGGGATCCGAAGAGCAGTACTTC. It codes for CASSPGQGSEEQYF. The chain uses TRBV7-2 and TRBJ2-7; TRBD1 agrees at 8 bases. The trim removed 5 bases at V and 7 bases at J, leaving 10 bases unmatched. Germline CDR1 is SGHTA and CDR2 is FQGNSA. This CDR3 spans 14 amino acids.